Shown below are 15 T cell receptor beta chains from a single sample sequenced in a study of CD8 T cells in Susac syndrome. Random hexamers were used to reverse transcribe the RNA input (about 0.45 to 1 ug). Via MiXCR, TCRdb re-called the immunoSEQ multiplex PCR reads, giving one row per CDR3 protein. The sample lists approximately 70,000 distinct CDR3 sequences, around 93% occurring once. Sequencing was performed on CD8+ T cells from PBMCs. The receptor source for this set is a human donor in good health.

This rearrangement joins TRBV25-1 to TRBJ2-5, with no clear D. CDR1 is MGHDK and CDR2 is SYGVNS in the germline V gene. The CDR3 is 11 amino acids. Deletions cut 2 bases from V and 2 bases from J, with 0 bases between. CDR3 sequence: CASSEQETQYF. CDR3 nucleotide sequence: TGTGCCAGCAGTGAACAAGAGACCCAGTACTTC. Full variable domain (rest looked up from reference TRBV25-1 and TRBJ2-5): EADIYQTPRYLVIGTGKKITLECSQTMGHDKMYWYQQDPGMELHLIHYSYGVNSTEKGDLSSESTVSRIRTEHFPLTLESARPSHTSQYLCASSEQETQYFGPGTRLLVL.

About this clonotype: At one boundary the junction diverges from the germline segment, which might be a read error. The chain combines TRBV5-4 with TRBJ1-1, with D uncertain. Germline CDR1 reads SGHNT; CDR2 reads YYREEE (reference sequence). The CDR3 totals 11 residues. The chain's CDR3 is CASNLGSQAFF. CDR3 coding DNA: TGTGCCAGCAACTTGGGGAGTCAAGCTTTCTTT.

This chain joins TRBV4-3 and TRBJ2-1; D might be TRBD2 (6 bases). V lost 1 base and J lost 9, with 13 bases in between. This CDR3 is built from 14 residues. Germline V gene sequence: CDR1 LGHNA, CDR2 YSLEER. The CDR3 loop reads CASSQGWGVSEQFF. The CDR3 nucleotides read TGCGCCAGCAGCCAAGGATGGGGGGTCAGTGAGCAGTTCTTC.

V is TRBV27 and J is TRBJ1-5, with D uncertain. This CDR3 is 14 amino acids long. V lost 5 bases and J 3 bases, leaving 11 bases between the germline ends. Germline lookup yields CDR1 MNHEY and CDR2 SMNVEV (reference sequence). CDR3: CASSIRGPNQPQHF. The CDR3 DNA follows: TGTGCCAGCAGTATCCGAGGCCCCAATCAGCCCCAGCATTTT.

The rearrangement uses TRBV4-1 and TRBJ2-7; D is perhaps TRBD1 or TRBD2 (6 bases each). The CDR3 totals 14 residues. The V end lost 1 base, the J end lost 4 bases, and 11 bases lay between the germline ends. Looked up from germline, CDR1 is MGHRA and CDR2 is YSYEKL. For the CDR3, the DNA is TGCGCCAGCAGCCAAGGAACAGGGACTTACGAGCAGTACTTC. Residues: CASSQGTGTYEQYF.

The chain has TRBV27 and TRBJ2-5, with 9 bases matching TRBD1. Looked up from germline, CDR1 is MNHEY and CDR2 is SMNVEV (reference sequence). CDR3 length: 15 residues. V lost 1 base to trimming and J lost 3 bases; unmatched junction nucleotides: 3. CDR3 residues: CASSLYRGQKETQYF. The CDR3 nucleotides read TGTGCCAGCAGTTTATACAGGGGGCAAAAAGAGACCCAGTACTTC.

The chain employs TRBV19 and TRBJ1-1; D perhaps matches TRBD1 (6 bases). This CDR3 contains 12 residues. The V gene's germline CDR1 is LNHDA and CDR2 SQIVND (reference sequence). V lost 10 bases to trimming and J lost 4 bases, with 13 bases between them. Here the CDR3 DNA reads TGTGCCACCAGGTCGGGGGCCACTGAAGCTTTCTTT. Translating it yields CATRSGATEAFF.

This rearrangement joins TRBV29-1 to TRBJ1-2; TRBD1 matches 8 bases. The CDR3 length is 13 residues. The germline V gene has CDR1 SQVTM and CDR2 ANQGSEA. J was trimmed by 3 bases and V by 3 bases; bases with no gene match: 3. CDR3 loop: CSVETGEDYGYTF. The CDR3 DNA reads as TGCAGCGTTGAGACAGGGGAGGACTATGGCTACACCTTC.

The chain couples TRBV29-1 to TRBJ2-7, with D possibly matching TRBD2 (6 bases). V was cut by 8 bases and J by 0 bases, with 14 bases left in between. Looked up from germline, CDR1 is SQVTM and CDR2 is ANQGSEA. The CDR3 has 13 amino acids. The CDR3 sequence is CSLRDGSSYEQYF. CDR3 nucleotide sequence: TGCAGCCTTAGGGACGGGAGCTCCTACGAGCAGTACTTC.

V is TRBV19 and J is TRBJ2-7, with D perhaps TRBD1 (6 bases). CDR1 LNHDA and CDR2 SQIVND come from the germline V gene (reference sequence). Trimming took off 5 bases at V and 5 bases at J, with 13 bases between the two ends. This CDR3 comprises 13 residues. CDR3 nucleotide sequence: TGTGCCAGTAGTTCTCGGACAGCGAACGAGCAGTACGTC. Its protein is CASSSRTANEQYV.

This clonotype was observed a single time. This chain links TRBV7-8 with TRBJ1-5; no clear D gene. There are 15 residues in the CDR3. V dropped 2 bases and J dropped 8 bases, with 16 bases sitting between them. CDR1 and CDR2 (germline): SGHVS, FQNEAQ. The CDR3 sequence: CASSLTSEGLEPQHF. In DNA form, the CDR3 reads TGTGCCAGCAGCTTAACCTCGGAGGGCCTGGAGCCCCAGCATTTT.

The rearrangement joins TRBV12-3 or TRBV12-4 to TRBJ1-4; the D gene is possibly TRBD1 (6 bases). This CDR3 has 12 amino acids. V lost 2 bases to trimming and J lost 12 bases, with 10 bases between them. The CDR3 protein is CASSLLYRELFF. The DNA for the CDR3 is TGTGCCAGCAGTTTATTATACAGGGAACTGTTTTTT.

The chain links TRBV5-1 to TRBJ2-2, with TRBD1 matching 9 bases. CDR3 size: 14 residues. Germline assignment: CDR1 SGHRS and CDR2 YFSETQ. J lost 7 bases, V lost 4 bases, and 5 bases had no gene match. This CDR3 is CASSGGQGIGELFF. The DNA of the CDR3 is TGCGCCAGCAGCGGGGGACAGGGCATCGGGGAGCTGTTTTTT. Drawing the rest from reference TRBV5-1 and TRBJ2-2, the complete variable domain is KAGVTQTPRYLIKTRGQQVTLSCSPISGHRSVSWYQQTPGQGLQFLFEYFSETQRNKGNFPGRFSGRQFSNSRSEMNVSTLELGDSALYLCASSGGQGIGELFFGEGSRLTVL.

The V gene is TRBV7-9, the J gene TRBJ2-1; 9 bases are shared with TRBD1. The V and J ends lost 4 bases and 5 bases, in that order; junction bases with no gene match: 3. Germline V CDR1 and CDR2: SEHNR, FQNEAQ (reference sequence). The CDR3 runs to 14 residues. The CDR3 coding sequence is TGTGCCAGCAGCTCGACAGGGGGTGACAATGAGCAGTTCTTC. It codes for CASSSTGGDNEQFF.

The chain uses TRBV5-1 and TRBJ2-7, with 7 bases aligning to TRBD1. The germline V gene has CDR1 SGHRS and CDR2 YFSETQ. The length of the CDR3 is 14 residues. The J segment lost 4 bases and the V segment lost 3 bases, leaving 7 bases of the junction unmatched. CDR3 coding DNA: TGCGCCAGCAGCTGGACCGGGACAGAGTACGAGCAGTACTTC. Its protein product is CASSWTGTEYEQYF. Supplemented by reference TRBV5-1 and TRBJ2-7, the full variable domain reads KAGVTQTPRYLIKTRGQQVTLSCSPISGHRSVSWYQQTPGQGLQFLFEYFSETQRNKGNFPGRFSGRQFSNSRSEMNVSTLELGDSALYLCASSWTGTEYEQYFGPGTRLTVT.